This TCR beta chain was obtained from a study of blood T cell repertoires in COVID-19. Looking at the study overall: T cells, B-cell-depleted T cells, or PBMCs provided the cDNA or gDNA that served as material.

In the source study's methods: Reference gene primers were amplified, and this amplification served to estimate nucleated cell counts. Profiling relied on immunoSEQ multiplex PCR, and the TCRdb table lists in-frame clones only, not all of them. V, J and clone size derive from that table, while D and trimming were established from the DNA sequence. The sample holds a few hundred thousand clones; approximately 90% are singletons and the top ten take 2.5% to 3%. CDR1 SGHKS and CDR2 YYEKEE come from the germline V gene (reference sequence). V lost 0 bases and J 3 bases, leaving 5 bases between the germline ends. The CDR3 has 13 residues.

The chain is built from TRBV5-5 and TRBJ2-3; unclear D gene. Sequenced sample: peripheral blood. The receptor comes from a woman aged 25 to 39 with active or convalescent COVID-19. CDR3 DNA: TGTGCCAGCAGCTTGGGGCCTACAGATACGCAGTATTTT. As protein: CASSLGPTDTQYF.